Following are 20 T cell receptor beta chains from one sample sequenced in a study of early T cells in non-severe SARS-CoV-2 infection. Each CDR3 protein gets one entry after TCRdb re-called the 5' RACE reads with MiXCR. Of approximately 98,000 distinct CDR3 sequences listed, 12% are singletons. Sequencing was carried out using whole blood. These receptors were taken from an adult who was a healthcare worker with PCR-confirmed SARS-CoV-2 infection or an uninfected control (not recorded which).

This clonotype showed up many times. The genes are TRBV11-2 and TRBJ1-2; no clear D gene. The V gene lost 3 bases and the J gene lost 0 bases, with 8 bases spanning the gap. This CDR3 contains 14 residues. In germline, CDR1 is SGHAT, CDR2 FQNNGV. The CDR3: CASSFSGTNYGYTF. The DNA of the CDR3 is TGTGCCAGCAGCTTCTCGGGGACTAACTATGGCTACACCTTC.

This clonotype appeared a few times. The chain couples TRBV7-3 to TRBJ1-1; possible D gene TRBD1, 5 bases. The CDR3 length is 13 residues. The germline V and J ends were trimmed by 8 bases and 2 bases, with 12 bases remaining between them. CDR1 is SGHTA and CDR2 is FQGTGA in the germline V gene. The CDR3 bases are TGTGCCAGCGGGGAGGGGTCAAACACTGAAGCTTTCTTT. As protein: CASGEGSNTEAFF.

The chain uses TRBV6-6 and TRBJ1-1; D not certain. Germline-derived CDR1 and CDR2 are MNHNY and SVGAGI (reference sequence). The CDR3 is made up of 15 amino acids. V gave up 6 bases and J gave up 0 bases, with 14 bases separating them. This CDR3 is CASSQQAVLNTEAFF. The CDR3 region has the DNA TGTGCCAGCAGCCAGCAGGCAGTTTTGAACACTGAAGCTTTCTTT.

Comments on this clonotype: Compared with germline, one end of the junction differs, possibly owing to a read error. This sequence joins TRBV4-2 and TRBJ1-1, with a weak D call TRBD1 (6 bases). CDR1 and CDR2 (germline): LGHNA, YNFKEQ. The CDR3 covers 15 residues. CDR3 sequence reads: CVSSQGPDRNTEAFF. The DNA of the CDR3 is TGTGTCAGCAGCCAGGGTCCGGACAGGAACACTGAAGCTTTCTTT.

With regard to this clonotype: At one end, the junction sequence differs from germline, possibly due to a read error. The CDR3, as DNA: TGTGCCAGCAGCGGGGGAGGCTCCTCCGAGCAGTACTTC. It is translated as CASSGGGSSEQYF. This chain connects TRBV9 to TRBJ2-7; D is perhaps TRBD2 (6 bases). The V gene's germline CDR1 is SGDLS and CDR2 YYNGEE. This CDR3 is built from 13 residues.

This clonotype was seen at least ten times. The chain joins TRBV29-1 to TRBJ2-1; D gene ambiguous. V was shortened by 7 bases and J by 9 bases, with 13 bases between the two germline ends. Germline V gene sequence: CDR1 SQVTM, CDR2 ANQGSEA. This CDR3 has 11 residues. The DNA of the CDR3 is TGCAGCGCCCCGAAGCTGGGTGAGCAGTTCTTC. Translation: CSAPKLGEQFF.

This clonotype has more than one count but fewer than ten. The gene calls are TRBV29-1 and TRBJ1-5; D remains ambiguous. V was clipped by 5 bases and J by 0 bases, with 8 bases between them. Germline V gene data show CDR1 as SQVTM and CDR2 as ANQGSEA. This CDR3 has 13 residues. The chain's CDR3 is CSVSENSNQPQHF. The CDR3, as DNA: TGCAGCGTTTCGGAAAATAGCAATCAGCCCCAGCATTTT.

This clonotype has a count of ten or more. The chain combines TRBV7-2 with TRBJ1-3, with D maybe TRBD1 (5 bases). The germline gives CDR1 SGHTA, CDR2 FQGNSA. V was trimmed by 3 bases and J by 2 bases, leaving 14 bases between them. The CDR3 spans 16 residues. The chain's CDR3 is CASSLGPSKAGNTIYF. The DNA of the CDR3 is TGTGCCAGCAGCTTGGGACCGTCTAAAGCTGGAAACACCATATATTTT.

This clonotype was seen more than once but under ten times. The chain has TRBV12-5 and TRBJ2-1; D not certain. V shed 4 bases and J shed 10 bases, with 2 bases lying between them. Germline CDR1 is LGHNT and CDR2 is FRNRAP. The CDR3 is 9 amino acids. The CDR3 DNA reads TGTGCTAGTGGTTCCGAGCAGTTCTTC. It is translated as CASGSEQFF.

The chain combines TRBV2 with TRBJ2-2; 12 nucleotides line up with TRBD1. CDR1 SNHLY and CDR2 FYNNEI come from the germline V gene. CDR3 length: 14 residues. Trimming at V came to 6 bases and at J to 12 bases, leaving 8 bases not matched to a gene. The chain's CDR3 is CASRGDRGRIKLFF. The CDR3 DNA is TGTGCCAGCAGAGGGGACAGGGGGCGCATAAAGCTGTTTTTT.

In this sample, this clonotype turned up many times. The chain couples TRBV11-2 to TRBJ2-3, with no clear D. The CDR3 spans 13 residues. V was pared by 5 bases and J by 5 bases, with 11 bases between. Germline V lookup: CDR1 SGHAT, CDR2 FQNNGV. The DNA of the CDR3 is TGTGCCAGCAGCCCCGGTCCGGGAGATACGCAGTATTTT. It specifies CASSPGPGDTQYF.

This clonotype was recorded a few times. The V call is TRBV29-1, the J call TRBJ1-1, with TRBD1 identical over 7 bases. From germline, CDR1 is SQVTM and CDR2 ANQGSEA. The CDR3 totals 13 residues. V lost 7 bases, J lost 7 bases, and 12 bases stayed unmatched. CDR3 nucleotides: TGCAGCGCTGCCGGGACAGCCAAGGGTGAAGCTTTCTTT. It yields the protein CSAAGTAKGEAFF.

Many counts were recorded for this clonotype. The CDR3 nucleotides read TGTGCCAGCAGCCCGGGACAGATCCAAGAGACCCAGTACTTC. As protein: CASSPGQIQETQYF. The chain carries TRBV27 and TRBJ2-5; 7 nucleotides agree with TRBD1. CDR1 is MNHEY and CDR2 is SMNVEV in the germline V gene (reference sequence). This CDR3 is built from 14 residues. V trimming: 6 bases; J trimming: 1 base; junction bases outside the gene matches: 5.

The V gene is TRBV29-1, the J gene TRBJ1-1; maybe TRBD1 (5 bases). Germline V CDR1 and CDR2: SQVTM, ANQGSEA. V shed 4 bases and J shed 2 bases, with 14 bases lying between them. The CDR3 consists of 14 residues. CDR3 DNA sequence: TGCAGCGTTGCCCCCCAGAGGGGCAACACTGAAGCTTTCTTT. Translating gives CSVAPQRGNTEAFF.

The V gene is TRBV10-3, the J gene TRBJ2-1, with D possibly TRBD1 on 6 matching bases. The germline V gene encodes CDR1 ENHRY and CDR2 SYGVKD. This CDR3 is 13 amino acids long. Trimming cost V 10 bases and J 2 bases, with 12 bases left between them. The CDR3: CATQGRAYNEQFF. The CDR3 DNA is TGTGCCACCCAGGGGCGCGCCTACAATGAGCAGTTCTTC.

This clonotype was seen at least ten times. The CDR3 nucleotides read TGTGCCAGCAGACCCCATCTAGCGGGTCTGGGTGGGGATACGCAGTATTTT. Translating it yields CASRPHLAGLGGDTQYF. V gene TRBV6-2 or TRBV6-3 combines with J gene TRBJ2-3; TRBD2 matches at 8 bases. Per the germline V gene, CDR1 is MNHEY and CDR2 is SVGEGT. CDR3 size: 17 residues. Trimming took 6 bases from V and 6 from J; bases not matched to a gene: 17.

The CDR3 DNA is TGCAGTGCCGTCCAAATGAACACTGAAGCTTTCTTT. Its protein is CSAVQMNTEAFF. The chain links TRBV20-1 to TRBJ1-1, with no clear D. Trimming took off 6 bases at V and 0 bases at J, with 8 bases between the two ends. The CDR3 has 12 amino acids. CDR1 and CDR2 (germline): DFQATT, SNEGSKA (reference sequence).

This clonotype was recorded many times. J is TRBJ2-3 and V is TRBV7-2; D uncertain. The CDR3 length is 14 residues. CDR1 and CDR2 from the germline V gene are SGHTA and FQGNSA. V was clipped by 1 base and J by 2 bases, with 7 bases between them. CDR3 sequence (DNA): TGTGCCAGCAGCTTAGGGCCAAACACAGATACGCAGTATTTT. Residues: CASSLGPNTDTQYF.

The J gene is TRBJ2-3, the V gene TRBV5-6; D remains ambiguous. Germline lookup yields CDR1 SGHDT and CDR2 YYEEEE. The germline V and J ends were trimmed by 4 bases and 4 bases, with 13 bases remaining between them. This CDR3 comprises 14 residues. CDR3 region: CASSPSPRSDTQYF. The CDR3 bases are TGTGCCAGCAGCCCAAGCCCGAGGTCAGATACGCAGTATTTT.

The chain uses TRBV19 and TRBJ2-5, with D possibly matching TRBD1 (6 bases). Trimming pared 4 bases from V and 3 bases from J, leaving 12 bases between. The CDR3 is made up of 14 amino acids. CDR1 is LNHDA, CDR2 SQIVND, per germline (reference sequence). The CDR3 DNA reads TGTGCCAGTAGTACCATTGGACAGAAAGAGACCCAGTACTTC. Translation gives CASSTIGQKETQYF.